This is a list of T cell receptor beta chains from one sample in a study of cytomegalovirus exposure and HLA in healthy donors. Repertoires were generated with immunoSEQ multiplex PCR, while TCRdb's copy carries only in-frame clones and drops some. The data show roughly 160,000 clones, around 80% seen once. Sequencing input: PBMCs. These receptors were taken from a male donor in good health and CMV-seronegative. CDR3s include the opening cysteine and the closing phenylalanine or tryptophan. The D gene is left open where the match is weak. Clone size appears in some rows only: once, few, many, or a class for an expanded clone.

clone_size: -; v_call: TRBV7-2; j_call: TRBJ2-7; d_call: TRBD1; cdr3_nt: TGTGCCAGCAGCTTACGGGCAGGGGGCACCTACGAGCAGTACTTC; cdr3_aa: CASSLRAGGTYEQYF
clone_size: -; v_call: TRBV10-3; j_call: TRBJ2-3; d_call: -; cdr3_nt: TGTGCCATCAGTGAGTCCGGAGATACGCAGTATTTT; cdr3_aa: CAISESGDTQYF
clone_size: -; v_call: TRBV5-1; j_call: TRBJ2-2; d_call: -; cdr3_nt: TGCGCCAGCAGCTTGGGGGCAGGACAGATAAGAACCGGGGAGCTGTTTTTT; cdr3_aa: CASSLGAGQIRTGELFF
clone_size: -; v_call: TRBV27; j_call: TRBJ2-3; d_call: -; cdr3_nt: TGTGCCAGCAGTTTCTCTAAAACAGATACGCAGTATTTT; cdr3_aa: CASSFSKTDTQYF
clone_size: -; v_call: TRBV7-2; j_call: TRBJ1-1; d_call: -; cdr3_nt: TGTGCCAGCAGGTCGACAGCGAACACTGAAGCTTTCTTT; cdr3_aa: CASRSTANTEAFF
clone_size: -; v_call: TRBV7-3; j_call: TRBJ1-3; d_call: -; cdr3_nt: TGTGCCAGCAGCCACGGACAGACTGGCGACACCATATATTTT; cdr3_aa: CASSHGQTGDTIYF
clone_size: -; v_call: TRBV5-4; j_call: TRBJ2-7; d_call: TRBD1; cdr3_nt: TGTGCCAGCAAGGGACAGGGGGACGAGCAGTACTTC; cdr3_aa: CASKGQGDEQYF
clone_size: -; v_call: TRBV7-9; j_call: TRBJ2-1; d_call: -; cdr3_nt: TGTGCCAGCAGCTTAGCCCGCGGACAGAGCAGCTCCTACAATGAGCAGTTCTTC; cdr3_aa: CASSLARGQSSSYNEQFF
clone_size: -; v_call: TRBV28; j_call: TRBJ2-1; d_call: TRBD2; cdr3_nt: TGTGCCAGCAGTGCCGCTAGCGGGGGAGTCAATGAGCAGTTCTTC; cdr3_aa: CASSAASGGVNEQFF
clone_size: -; v_call: TRBV7-9; j_call: TRBJ2-1; d_call: -; cdr3_nt: TGTGCCAGCAGCTTACGGCGGAGTGAGCAGTTCTTC; cdr3_aa: CASSLRRSEQFF
clone_size: -; v_call: TRBV19; j_call: TRBJ2-1; d_call: -; cdr3_nt: TGTGCCAGTAGTATAGGCCTAGCCTACAATGAGCAGTTCTTC; cdr3_aa: CASSIGLAYNEQFF
clone_size: -; v_call: TRBV19; j_call: TRBJ1-5; d_call: TRBD1; cdr3_nt: TGTGCCAGTAGTATTCAGGGGGGCAATCAGCCCCAGCATTTT; cdr3_aa: CASSIQGGNQPQHF
clone_size: -; v_call: TRBV19; j_call: TRBJ2-2; d_call: -; cdr3_nt: TGTGCCAGTAGTATCTCAGTTGCAGGCGCGAACACCGGGGAGCTGTTTTTT; cdr3_aa: CASSISVAGANTGELFF
clone_size: -; v_call: TRBV7-6; j_call: TRBJ2-7; d_call: TRBD1; cdr3_nt: TGTGCCAGCAGCCCAGGACAGGGGGCATCCTACGAGCAGTACTTC; cdr3_aa: CASSPGQGASYEQYF
clone_size: -; v_call: TRBV28; j_call: TRBJ1-1; d_call: TRBD1; cdr3_nt: TGTGCCAGCAGCGGACAGGGGAAGAACACTGAAGCTTTCTTT; cdr3_aa: CASSGQGKNTEAFF
clone_size: -; v_call: TRBV28; j_call: TRBJ2-1; d_call: TRBD2; cdr3_nt: TGTGCCAGCAGTTTAAGCGGACTAGCGGACAATGAGCAGTTCTTC; cdr3_aa: CASSLSGLADNEQFF
clone_size: -; v_call: TRBV5-1; j_call: TRBJ2-2; d_call: TRBD1; cdr3_nt: TGCGCCAGCACCTGGACAGGGCCCGAGAGCGGGGAGCTGTTTTTT; cdr3_aa: CASTWTGPESGELFF
clone_size: once; v_call: TRBV5-1; j_call: TRBJ2-6; d_call: TRBD1; cdr3_nt: TGCGCCAGCAGCAGAGTCATTCCGGGACAGGGGGCTGGGGCCAACGTCCTGACTTTC; cdr3_aa: CASSRVIPGQGAGANVLTF
clone_size: -; v_call: TRBV27; j_call: TRBJ2-7; d_call: TRBD1; cdr3_nt: TGTGCCAGCAGTTGGGGACAGGGATCCTACGAGCAGTACTTC; cdr3_aa: CASSWGQGSYEQYF
clone_size: -; v_call: TRBV7-9; j_call: TRBJ1-3; d_call: -; cdr3_nt: TGTGCCAGCAGCCCACAGGGCTCTGGAAACACCATATATTTT; cdr3_aa: CASSPQGSGNTIYF
clone_size: -; v_call: TRBV5-4; j_call: TRBJ2-3; d_call: TRBD2; cdr3_nt: TGTGCCAGCAGCTTCGGACTAGCGGGGGGGCAAGGAGATACGCAGTATTTT; cdr3_aa: CASSFGLAGGQGDTQYF
clone_size: -; v_call: TRBV29-1; j_call: TRBJ1-5; d_call: -; cdr3_nt: TGCAGCGTTCGGGGGGGTAGAAATCAGCCCCAGCATTTT; cdr3_aa: CSVRGGRNQPQHF
clone_size: -; v_call: TRBV6-1; j_call: TRBJ1-6; d_call: TRBD1; cdr3_nt: TGTGCCAGCAGTGTGTTACAGGGGGGGGATTCACCCCTCCACTTT; cdr3_aa: CASSVLQGGDSPLHF
clone_size: -; v_call: TRBV9; j_call: TRBJ1-4; d_call: -; cdr3_nt: TGTGCCAGCAGCGTAGAGTCCAGGGTGGCTAATGAAAAACTGTTTTTT; cdr3_aa: CASSVESRVANEKLFF
clone_size: -; v_call: TRBV4-1; j_call: TRBJ2-6; d_call: -; cdr3_nt: TGCGCCAGCAGCCAAGACCCGGGCGGGGGGGCCAACGTCCTGACTTTC; cdr3_aa: CASSQDPGGGANVLTF
clone_size: few; v_call: TRBV29-1; j_call: TRBJ2-1; d_call: -; cdr3_nt: TGCAGCGTTGCAGGGTCGCTCTACAATGAGCAGTTCTTC; cdr3_aa: CSVAGSLYNEQFF
clone_size: -; v_call: TRBV6-1; j_call: TRBJ1-2; d_call: TRBD1; cdr3_nt: TGTGCCAGCACCCCCGACAGGGGATATGGCTACACCTTC; cdr3_aa: CASTPDRGYGYTF
clone_size: -; v_call: TRBV2; j_call: TRBJ1-1; d_call: TRBD1; cdr3_nt: TGTGCCAGCAGCCTGTACAGGGGAAATACTGAAGCTTTCTTT; cdr3_aa: CASSLYRGNTEAFF
clone_size: -; v_call: TRBV27; j_call: TRBJ1-5; d_call: TRBD1; cdr3_nt: TGTGCCAGCAAGACAGGGCGTCAGCCCCAGCATTTT; cdr3_aa: CASKTGRQPQHF
clone_size: -; v_call: TRBV5-1; j_call: TRBJ2-5; d_call: -; cdr3_nt: TGCGCCAGCAGCACCCCGTCGGGATTTCAAGAGACCCAGTACTTC; cdr3_aa: CASSTPSGFQETQYF
clone_size: -; v_call: TRBV6-5; j_call: TRBJ1-2; d_call: -; cdr3_nt: TGTGCCAGCAGTTACTCCTACAGGAACTATGGCTACACCTTC; cdr3_aa: CASSYSYRNYGYTF
clone_size: few; v_call: TRBV5-6; j_call: TRBJ2-7; d_call: TRBD2; cdr3_nt: TGTGCCAGCAGCTTACTAGCGGGAGGGCCCTACGAGCAGTACTTC; cdr3_aa: CASSLLAGGPYEQYF
clone_size: -; v_call: TRBV5-1; j_call: TRBJ2-7; d_call: -; cdr3_nt: TGCGCCAGCAGCCACGGGGGGCCCTACGAGCAGCACTTC; cdr3_aa: CASSHGGPYEQHF
clone_size: -; v_call: TRBV20-1; j_call: TRBJ2-7; d_call: TRBD1; cdr3_nt: TGCAGTGCCCCGGGACAGGGGAACGGGTACTTC; cdr3_aa: CSAPGQGNGYF
clone_size: -; v_call: TRBV7-2; j_call: TRBJ1-6; d_call: -; cdr3_nt: TGTGCCAGCAGCCCAGCCCCCTCCGGGGGACGGTCCTATAATTCACCCCTCCACTTT; cdr3_aa: CASSPAPSGGRSYNSPLHF
clone_size: -; v_call: TRBV7-9; j_call: TRBJ2-7; d_call: TRBD2; cdr3_nt: TGTGCCAGCAGCCCCGGACTAGCGGGGCTGTACTTC; cdr3_aa: CASSPGLAGLYF
clone_size: -; v_call: TRBV7-2; j_call: TRBJ2-7; d_call: TRBD1; cdr3_nt: TGTGCCAGCAGCCCCCACAGGGGTGGGGACTCCTACGAGCAGTACTTC; cdr3_aa: CASSPHRGGDSYEQYF
clone_size: once; v_call: TRBV7-2; j_call: TRBJ1-3; d_call: -; cdr3_nt: TGTGCCAGCAGCCAGACGGGGGGGTCGGGCTCTGGAAACACCATATATTTT; cdr3_aa: CASSQTGGSGSGNTIYF
clone_size: -; v_call: TRBV30; j_call: TRBJ1-6; d_call: TRBD1; cdr3_nt: TGTGCCCTGAGAGGGGGCAACAATTCACCCCTCCACTTT; cdr3_aa: CALRGGNNSPLHF
clone_size: -; v_call: TRBV18; j_call: TRBJ2-5; d_call: TRBD1; cdr3_nt: TGTGCCAGCTCCCCAGGGACAGGGGGCGGAGAGACCCAGTACTTC; cdr3_aa: CASSPGTGGGETQYF
clone_size: -; v_call: TRBV2; j_call: TRBJ1-2; d_call: -; cdr3_nt: TGTGCCAGCAGTGAGAACAGACCCCATGGCTACACCTTC; cdr3_aa: CASSENRPHGYTF
clone_size: -; v_call: TRBV6-5; j_call: TRBJ2-3; d_call: -; cdr3_nt: TGTGCCAGCAGTTCAACCGGTAGCGCAGATACGCAGTATTTT; cdr3_aa: CASSSTGSADTQYF
clone_size: -; v_call: TRBV30; j_call: TRBJ1-1; d_call: -; cdr3_nt: TGTGCCTGGAAAGTTCAGGGGAACACTGAAGCTTTCTTT; cdr3_aa: CAWKVQGNTEAFF
clone_size: -; v_call: TRBV20-1; j_call: TRBJ1-2; d_call: -; cdr3_nt: TGCAGTGCTCAGGGCGGGAATGGCTACACCTTC; cdr3_aa: CSAQGGNGYTF
clone_size: -; v_call: TRBV5-1; j_call: TRBJ2-7; d_call: TRBD1; cdr3_nt: TGCGCCAGCAGCACAGGCGGGACAGGGTCGGGCGAGCAGTACTTC; cdr3_aa: CASSTGGTGSGEQYF
clone_size: -; v_call: TRBV15; j_call: TRBJ2-1; d_call: TRBD2; cdr3_nt: TGTGCCACCAGCAGACCTAGACTAGCGACAAATGAGCAGTTCTTC; cdr3_aa: CATSRPRLATNEQFF
clone_size: -; v_call: TRBV7-2; j_call: TRBJ2-7; d_call: TRBD1; cdr3_nt: TGTGCCAGCAGCTTAAGGGGCGGACAGGGCACAAGCGAGCAGTACTTC; cdr3_aa: CASSLRGGQGTSEQYF
clone_size: once; v_call: TRBV28; j_call: TRBJ2-7; d_call: TRBD2; cdr3_nt: TGTGCCAGCAGTCGACTAGCGGACAGTAACACCTACGAGCAGTACTTC; cdr3_aa: CASSRLADSNTYEQYF
clone_size: -; v_call: TRBV30; j_call: TRBJ1-1; d_call: TRBD1; cdr3_nt: TGTGCCTGGAGACCCCTGATTAGGGGGACAGGGACCGCTATGAACACTGAAGCTTTCTTT; cdr3_aa: CAWRPLIRGTGTAMNTEAFF
clone_size: -; v_call: TRBV5-1; j_call: TRBJ1-2; d_call: -; cdr3_nt: TGCGCCAGCAGCTTGACACAGTCGAAAAACTATGGCTACACCTTC; cdr3_aa: CASSLTQSKNYGYTF
clone_size: -; v_call: TRBV7-9; j_call: TRBJ1-1; d_call: -; cdr3_nt: TGTGCCAGCAGCTTAGTGCCGGGTCGGGGTGAAGCTTTCTTT; cdr3_aa: CASSLVPGRGEAFF
clone_size: -; v_call: TRBV28; j_call: TRBJ2-7; d_call: TRBD1; cdr3_nt: TGTGCCAGCGGACAGGGTATCTACGAGCAGTACTTC; cdr3_aa: CASGQGIYEQYF
clone_size: -; v_call: TRBV23-1; j_call: TRBJ2-7; d_call: TRBD1; cdr3_nt: TGCGCCAGCAGTCAATTTCGGGTTGACAGGGGGCCTCGCGAGCAGTACTTC; cdr3_aa: CASSQFRVDRGPREQYF
clone_size: few; v_call: TRBV6-6; j_call: TRBJ2-1; d_call: TRBD2; cdr3_nt: TGTGCCAGCAGTTCACCTAGCGGGGGGGCCGGCAATGAGCAGTTCTTC; cdr3_aa: CASSSPSGGAGNEQFF